This TCR beta chain was found in a study of molecular identifiers for immune sequencing clone quantification. Background on the study: Split five ways in replicates, RNA from around 20,000 or 99,000 naive CD8 cells had four portions sequenced. The study, taken as a whole, reports: In naive cells, under 1% of molecules belonged to clones above 20 RNA copies, against over 98% in effector cells. Highly expanded clone sizes could end up underestimated if a barcode were shared by identical TCR molecules.

TCRdb itself ran the PCR reads through MiXCR, one entry per CDR3 protein. The repertoire includes about 640,000 distinct CDR3 sequences, about 20% of them detected once, and roughly 0.83% sits in the top ten. The V end was cut by 6 bases, the J end by 0 bases, with 18 bases between. CDR1 and CDR2 from the germline V gene are MDHEN and SYDVKM. The CDR3 extends over 17 amino acids. This clonotype was seen at least ten times. The antigen is undetermined. Material for sequencing was naive CD8+ T cells from blood, with Jurkat cell RNA spiked in. Subset of the sample: FACS-sorted CD8+CD4-CCR7+CD45RA+ naive T cells. The TCR comes from a human donor in good health. Some libraries in this study had Jurkat cell RNA spiked in. The rearrangement links TRBV28 to TRBJ2-1, with D maybe TRBD1 (7 bases). The chain's CDR3 is CASSARGVTSSYNEQFF. In DNA form, the CDR3 reads TGTGCCAGCAGCGCCAGGGGGGTAACCAGCTCCTACAATGAGCAGTTCTTC.